This TCR beta chain was recovered during a study of spatial heterogeneity in lung cancer. Study-level information: Compared with alpha-chain sequences, beta-chain sequences were consistently detected in greater numbers. TCR and UMI combinations that were unique each appeared, on average, more than ten times in raw reads. Study outcomes and limitations: In blood, ubiquitous expanded tumor TCRs appeared more at resection than follow-up.

TCRdb called the 5' RACE reads again in MiXCR, with one record for every CDR3 protein. The sample carries about 12,000 distinct CDR3 sequences, around 4.2% recorded once. Time point reported: sample taken at primary tumor resection. In each case, whole RNA from tumor, nontumor lung or frozen PBMC was sequenced unsorted. The donor population consisted of some 67 patients with untreated, early-stage non-small cell lung cancer. Trimming cost V 4 bases and J 3 bases; bases outside gene matches: 4. CDR1 is SEHNR, CDR2 FQNEAQ, per germline (reference sequence). The CDR3 consists of 14 residues. This clonotype has a count of ten or more. Antigen specificity is unknown. With the library built for alpha chains, this beta chain is off target and its frequency is not meaningful.

This clonotype originated in a male donor with early-stage non-small cell lung cancer. The chain recombines TRBV7-9 with TRBJ1-1, with 8 bases aligning to TRBD1. The source material was PBMCs, sampled at surgery. Here the CDR3 DNA reads TGTGCCAGCAGCTCCAGGGGGCAGGACACTGAAGCTTTCTTT. Protein product: CASSSRGQDTEAFF.